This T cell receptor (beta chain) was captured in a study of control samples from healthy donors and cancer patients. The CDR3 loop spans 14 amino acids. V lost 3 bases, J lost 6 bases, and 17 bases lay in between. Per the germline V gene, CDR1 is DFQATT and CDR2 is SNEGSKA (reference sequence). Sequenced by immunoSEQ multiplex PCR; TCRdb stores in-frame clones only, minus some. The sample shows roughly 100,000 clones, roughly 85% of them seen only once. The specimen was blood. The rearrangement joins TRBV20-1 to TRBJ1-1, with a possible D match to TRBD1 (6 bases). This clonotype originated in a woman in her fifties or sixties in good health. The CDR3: CSASADGTRAEAFF. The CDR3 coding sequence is TGCAGTGCTAGTGCCGACGGGACAAGGGCTGAAGCTTTCTTT.